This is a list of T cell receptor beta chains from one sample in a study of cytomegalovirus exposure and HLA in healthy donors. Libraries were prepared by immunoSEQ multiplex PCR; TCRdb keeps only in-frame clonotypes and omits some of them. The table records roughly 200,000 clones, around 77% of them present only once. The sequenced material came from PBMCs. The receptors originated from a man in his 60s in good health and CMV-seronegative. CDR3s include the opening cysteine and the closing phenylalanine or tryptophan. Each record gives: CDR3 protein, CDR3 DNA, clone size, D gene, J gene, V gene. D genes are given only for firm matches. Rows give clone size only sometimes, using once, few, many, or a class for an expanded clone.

CASSLLQGGTAGELFF	TGCGCCAGCAGCTTGCTACAGGGTGGGACGGCCGGGGAGCTGTTTTTT	.	.	TRBJ2-2	TRBV5-1
CASSPGRGTYNEQFF	TGTGCCAGCAGCCCGGGCAGGGGTACTTACAATGAGCAGTTCTTC	.	.	TRBJ2-1	TRBV7-2
CASSKGTGGTDTQYF	TGTGCCAGCAGCAAAGGGACAGGGGGGACAGATACGCAGTATTTT	.	TRBD1	TRBJ2-3	TRBV5-6
CAISETGTYGYTF	TGTGCCATCAGTGAGACCGGGACTTATGGCTACACCTTC	.	.	TRBJ1-2	TRBV10-3
CATGRRDKAEALF	TGTGCCACCGGGCGTCGGGACAAGGCTGAAGCTCTCTTT	.	.	TRBJ1-1	TRBV15
CASSPSGSYGYTF	TGTGCCAGCAGCCCCTCAGGTAGCTATGGCTACACCTTC	.	.	TRBJ1-2	TRBV7-9
CASSQDAVGQGREKLFF	TGCGCCAGCAGCCAAGATGCGGTAGGGCAGGGGCGCGAAAAACTGTTTTTT	.	.	TRBJ1-4	TRBV4-3
CASSPGPGYGEQYF	TGTGCCAGCAGCCCCGGACCGGGGTACGGCGAGCAGTACTTC	.	.	TRBJ2-7	TRBV7-3
CASTPGGSNTGELFF	TGCGCCAGCACGCCGGGGGGCTCGAACACCGGGGAGCTGTTTTTT	.	.	TRBJ2-2	TRBV5-1
CASSLGTGSYEQYF	TGTGCCAGCAGTTTGGGGACAGGGAGCTACGAGCAGTACTTC	few	TRBD1	TRBJ2-7	TRBV27
CASSVGGGGFQETQYF	TGTGCCAGCAGCGTGGGGGGCGGGGGATTCCAAGAGACCCAGTACTTC	.	.	TRBJ2-5	TRBV9
CASSLTGGANQPQNF	TGTGCCAGCAGTTTGACAGGGGGAGCAAATCAGCCCCAGAATTTT	.	TRBD1	TRBJ1-5	TRBV6-5
CASSVEAGVSYEQFF	TGTGCCAGCAGCGTAGAGGCGGGAGTTTCTTATGAGCAGTTCTTC	once	TRBD2	TRBJ2-1	TRBV9
CASSRQGLNEKLFF	TGTGCCAGCAGTCGACAGGGGCTTAATGAAAAACTGTTTTTT	.	TRBD1	TRBJ1-4	TRBV28
CAREDFVNEKLFF	TGTGCCAGAGAGGATTTTGTTAATGAAAAACTGTTTTTT	.	.	TRBJ1-4	TRBV28
CASSLGQGRIEKLFF	TGCGCCAGCAGCTTGGGACAGGGCCGGATTGAAAAACTGTTTTTT	.	TRBD1	TRBJ1-4	TRBV5-1
CASRRQGPLYEQYF	TGTGCCAGCAGGAGGCAGGGTCCCCTCTACGAGCAGTACTTC	.	.	TRBJ2-7	TRBV13
CASRLAGSYEQYF	TGTGCCAGTAGACTAGCGGGGTCCTACGAGCAGTACTTC	once	TRBD2	TRBJ2-7	TRBV28
CASSEDRGLYEQYF	TGTGCCAGCAGTGAAGACAGGGGGCTCTACGAGCAGTACTTC	.	TRBD1	TRBJ2-7	TRBV6-1
CASSPQGKVNTEAFF	TGTGCCAGCTCACCACAGGGGAAGGTGAACACTGAAGCTTTCTTT	.	.	TRBJ1-1	TRBV18
CASTLWGDGSYTF	TGTGCCAGCACCCTGTGGGGGGACGGGAGCTACACCTTC	.	.	TRBJ1-2	TRBV28
CASALGLAYEQYF	TGTGCCAGCGCCTTAGGGCTAGCCTACGAGCAGTACTTC	.	.	TRBJ2-7	TRBV7-8
CASSSDRSSYEQYF	TGTGCCAGCAGCTCGGACAGAAGCTCCTACGAGCAGTACTTC	.	.	TRBJ2-7	TRBV4-2
CASSSRGGSPNTEAFF	TGTGCCAGCAGCTCAAGGGGGGGGTCGCCGAACACTGAAGCTTTCTTT	.	.	TRBJ1-1	TRBV7-9
CASSQVQDRGTGELFF	TGCGCCAGCAGCCAAGTACAGGACAGGGGGACCGGGGAGCTGTTTTTT	.	TRBD1	TRBJ2-2	TRBV4-1
CASSVTGTGVYEQYF	TGTGCCAGCAGTGTCACCGGGACAGGGGTCTACGAGCAGTACTTC	.	TRBD1	TRBJ2-7	TRBV6-1
CASSPTGQIQETQYF	TGTGCCAGCAGCCCGACGGGACAGATTCAAGAGACCCAGTACTTC	.	TRBD1	TRBJ2-5	TRBV7-2
CASRGTRNSNQPQHF	TGTGCCAGCAGGGGGACAAGGAATAGCAATCAGCCCCAGCATTTT	.	.	TRBJ1-5	TRBV6-1
CASSLALGGTEAFF	TGTGCCAGCAGCTTAGCGCTCGGAGGTACTGAAGCTTTCTTT	.	.	TRBJ1-1	TRBV7-8
CASSLQGLGTEAFF	TGCGCCAGCAGCTTGCAGGGTTTAGGGACTGAAGCTTTCTTT	.	.	TRBJ1-1	TRBV5-1
CSVDQSAGGLVTEAFF	TGCAGCGTTGACCAATCAGCCGGGGGGCTCGTCACTGAAGCTTTCTTT	few	.	TRBJ1-1	TRBV29-1
CASSLGVQGPYGYTF	TGTGCCAGCAGTCTCGGGGTTCAGGGGCCCTATGGCTACACCTTC	few	.	TRBJ1-2	TRBV6-1
CASREQGTTGELFF	TGTGCCAGCAGGGAACAGGGAACCACCGGGGAGCTGTTTTTT	.	.	TRBJ2-2	TRBV2
CASKDSNSPLHF	TGTGCCAGCAAGGACAGTAATTCACCCCTCCACTTT	.	.	TRBJ1-6	TRBV6-6
CASRGGGASTDTQYF	TGTGCCAGCAGGGGCGGGGGGGCCAGCACAGATACGCAGTATTTT	.	TRBD2	TRBJ2-3	TRBV25-1
CASSIDRQETQYF	TGTGCCAGTAGTATAGACAGACAAGAGACCCAGTACTTC	.	.	TRBJ2-5	TRBV19
CASSVSGVYEQYF	TGTGCCAGCAGTGTATCAGGGGTCTACGAGCAGTACTTC	.	.	TRBJ2-7	TRBV27